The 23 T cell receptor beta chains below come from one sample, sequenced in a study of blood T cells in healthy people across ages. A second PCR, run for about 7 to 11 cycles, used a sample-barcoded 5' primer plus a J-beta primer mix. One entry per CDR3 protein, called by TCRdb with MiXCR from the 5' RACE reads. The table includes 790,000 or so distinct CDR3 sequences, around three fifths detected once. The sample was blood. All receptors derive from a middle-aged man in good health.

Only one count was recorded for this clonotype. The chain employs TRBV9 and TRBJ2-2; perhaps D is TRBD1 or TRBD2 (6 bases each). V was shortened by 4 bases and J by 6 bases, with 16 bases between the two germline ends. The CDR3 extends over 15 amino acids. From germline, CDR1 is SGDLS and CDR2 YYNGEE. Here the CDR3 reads CASSLGGRDSGELFF. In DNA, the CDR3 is TGTGCCAGCAGCTTAGGGGGGAGAGACTCCGGGGAGCTGTTTTTT.

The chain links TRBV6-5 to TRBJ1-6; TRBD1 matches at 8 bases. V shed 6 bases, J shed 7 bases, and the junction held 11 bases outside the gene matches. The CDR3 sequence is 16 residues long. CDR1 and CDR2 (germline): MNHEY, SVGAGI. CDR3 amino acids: CASRPLDRGDNSPLHF. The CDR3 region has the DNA TGTGCCAGCAGACCACTCGACAGGGGTGACAATTCACCCCTCCACTTT.

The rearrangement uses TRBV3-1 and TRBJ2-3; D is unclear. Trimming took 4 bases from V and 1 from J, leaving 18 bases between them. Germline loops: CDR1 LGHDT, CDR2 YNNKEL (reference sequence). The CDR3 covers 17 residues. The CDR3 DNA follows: TGTGCCAGCAGCCGAAAACAAGGGATCTTTGGCACAGATACGCAGTATTTT. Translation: CASSRKQGIFGTDTQYF.

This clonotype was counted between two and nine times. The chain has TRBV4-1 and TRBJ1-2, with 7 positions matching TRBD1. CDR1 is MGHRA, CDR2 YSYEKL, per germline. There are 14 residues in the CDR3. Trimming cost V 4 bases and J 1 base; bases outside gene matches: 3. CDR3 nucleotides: TGCGCCAGCAGCCGGGACAGCATTAACTATGGCTACACCTTC. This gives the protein CASSRDSINYGYTF.

Here the CDR3 reads CARKPDRQETQYF. In nucleotides, the CDR3 is TGTGCCAGAAAACCAGACCGTCAAGAGACCCAGTACTTC. The chain has TRBV9 and TRBJ2-5; the D is unclear. The CDR3 sequence is 13 residues long. The V end lost 8 bases, the J end lost 2 bases, and 13 bases lay between the germline ends. Germline CDR1 and CDR2: SGDLS and YYNGEE. Together with reference TRBV9 and TRBJ2-5, the CDR3 gives the full variable domain: DSGVTQTPKHLITATGQRVTLRCSPRSGDLSVYWYQQSLDQGLQFLIQYYNGEERAKGNILERFSAQQFPDLHSELNLSSLELGDSALYFCARKPDRQETQYFGPGTRLLVL.

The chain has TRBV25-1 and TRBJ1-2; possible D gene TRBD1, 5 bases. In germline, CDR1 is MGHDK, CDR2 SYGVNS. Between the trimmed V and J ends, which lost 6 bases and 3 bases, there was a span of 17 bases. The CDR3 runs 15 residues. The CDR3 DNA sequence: TGTGCCAGCAGGGAAACCGGGGGAGGGGACTATGGCTACACCTTC. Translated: CASRETGGGDYGYTF.

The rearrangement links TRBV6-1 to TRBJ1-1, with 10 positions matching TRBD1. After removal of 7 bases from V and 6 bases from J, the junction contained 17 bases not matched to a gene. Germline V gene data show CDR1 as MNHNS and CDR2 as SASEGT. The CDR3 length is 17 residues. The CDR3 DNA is TGTGCCAGCATTCGACAGGGGGCTGATTTCTTCACCGCTGAAGCTTTCTTT. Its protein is CASIRQGADFFTAEAFF.

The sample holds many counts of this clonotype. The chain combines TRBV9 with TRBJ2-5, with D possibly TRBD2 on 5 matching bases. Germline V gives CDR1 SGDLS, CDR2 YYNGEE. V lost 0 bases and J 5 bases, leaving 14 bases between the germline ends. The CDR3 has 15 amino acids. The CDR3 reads CASSVAPNGDETQYF. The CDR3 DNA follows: TGTGCCAGCAGCGTAGCTCCAAACGGGGATGAGACCCAGTACTTC.

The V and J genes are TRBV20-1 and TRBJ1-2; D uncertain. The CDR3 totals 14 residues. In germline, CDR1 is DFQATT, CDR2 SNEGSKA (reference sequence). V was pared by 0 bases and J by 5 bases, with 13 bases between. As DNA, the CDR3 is TGCAGTGCTAGAGAGAGTCATACGAAATATGGCTACACCTTC. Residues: CSARESHTKYGYTF.

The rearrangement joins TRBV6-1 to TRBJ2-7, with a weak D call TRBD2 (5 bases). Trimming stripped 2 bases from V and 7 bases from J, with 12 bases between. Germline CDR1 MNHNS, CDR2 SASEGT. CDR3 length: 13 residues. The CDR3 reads CASSEPRGREQYF. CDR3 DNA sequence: TGTGCCAGCAGTGAACCCCGGGGTCGGGAGCAGTACTTC.

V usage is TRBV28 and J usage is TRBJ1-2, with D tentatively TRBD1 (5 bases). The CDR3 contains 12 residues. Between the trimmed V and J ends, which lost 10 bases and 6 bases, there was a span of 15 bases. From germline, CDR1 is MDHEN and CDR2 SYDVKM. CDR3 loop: CATQVGGNGYTF. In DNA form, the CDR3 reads TGTGCCACCCAGGTCGGGGGTAATGGCTACACCTTC.

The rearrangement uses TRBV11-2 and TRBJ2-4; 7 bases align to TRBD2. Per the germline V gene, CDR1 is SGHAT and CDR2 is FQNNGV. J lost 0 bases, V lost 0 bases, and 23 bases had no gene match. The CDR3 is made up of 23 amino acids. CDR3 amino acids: CASSLEGGSLTVRVEQAKNIQYF. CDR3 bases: TGTGCCAGCAGCTTAGAGGGGGGGTCGCTGACTGTTCGCGTGGAACAAGCCAAAAACATTCAGTACTTC.

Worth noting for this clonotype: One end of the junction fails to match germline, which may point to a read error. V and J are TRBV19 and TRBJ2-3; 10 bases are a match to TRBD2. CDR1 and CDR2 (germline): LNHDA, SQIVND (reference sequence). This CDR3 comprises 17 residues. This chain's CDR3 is CASRIAGGGLSTDTQYF. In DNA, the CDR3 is TGTGCCAGTAGAATAGCGGGAGGCGGGCTAAGCACAGATACGCAGTATTTT. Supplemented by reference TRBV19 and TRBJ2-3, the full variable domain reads DGGITQSPKYLFRKEGQNVTLSCEQNLNHDAMYWYRQDPGQGLRLIYYSQIVNDFQKGDIAEGYSVSREKKESFPLTVTSAQKNPTAFYLCASRIAGGGLSTDTQYFGPGTRLTVL.

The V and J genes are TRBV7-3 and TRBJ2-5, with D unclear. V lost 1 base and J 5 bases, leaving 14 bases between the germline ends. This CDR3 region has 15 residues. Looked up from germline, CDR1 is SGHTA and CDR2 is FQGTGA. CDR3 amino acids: CASSLRVRLGETQYF. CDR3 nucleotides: TGTGCCAGCAGCTTAAGGGTCCGGCTGGGGGAGACCCAGTACTTC.

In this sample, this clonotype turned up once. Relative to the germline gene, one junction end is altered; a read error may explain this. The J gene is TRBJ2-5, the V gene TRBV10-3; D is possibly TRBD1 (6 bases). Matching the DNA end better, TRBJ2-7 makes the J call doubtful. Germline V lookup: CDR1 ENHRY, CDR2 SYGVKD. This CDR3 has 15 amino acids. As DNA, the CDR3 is TGTGCCACCAGTGATGAGCTCCAGGGGACGAACGAGCAGTACTTC. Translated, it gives CATSDELQGTNEQYF.

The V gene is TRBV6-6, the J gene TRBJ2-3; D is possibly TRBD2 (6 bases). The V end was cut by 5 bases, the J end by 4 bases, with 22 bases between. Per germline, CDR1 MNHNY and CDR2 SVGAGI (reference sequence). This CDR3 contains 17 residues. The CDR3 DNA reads TGTGCCAGCAGTACCGGAGGGGCCCTCGGGTCGGCAGATACGCAGTATTTT. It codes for CASSTGGALGSADTQYF.

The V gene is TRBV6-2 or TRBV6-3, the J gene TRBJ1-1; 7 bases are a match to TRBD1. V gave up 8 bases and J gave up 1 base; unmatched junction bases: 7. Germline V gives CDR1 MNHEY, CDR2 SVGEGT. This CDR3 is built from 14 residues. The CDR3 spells CASCHPGGNTEAFF. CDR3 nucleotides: TGTGCCAGCTGCCACCCAGGGGGGAACACTGAAGCTTTCTTT.

CDR3 protein: CASSWTAYYEQYF. CDR3 coding DNA: TGTGCCAGCAGTTGGACAGCGTACTACGAGCAGTACTTC. This sequence joins TRBV27 and TRBJ2-7; TRBD1 might be the D (6 bases). The CDR3 is made up of 13 amino acids. With 4 bases removed from V and 3 bases from J, the gap between germline ends came to 10 bases. The germline gives CDR1 MNHEY, CDR2 SMNVEV (reference sequence).

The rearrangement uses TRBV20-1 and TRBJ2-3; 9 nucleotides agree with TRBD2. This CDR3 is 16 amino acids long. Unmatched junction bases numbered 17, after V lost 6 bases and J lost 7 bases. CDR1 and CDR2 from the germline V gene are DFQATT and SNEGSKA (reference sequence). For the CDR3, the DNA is TGCAGTGCCAGGCCCTACCGGGGCGGGAGGGGAAATACGCAGTATTTT. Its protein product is CSARPYRGGRGNTQYF.

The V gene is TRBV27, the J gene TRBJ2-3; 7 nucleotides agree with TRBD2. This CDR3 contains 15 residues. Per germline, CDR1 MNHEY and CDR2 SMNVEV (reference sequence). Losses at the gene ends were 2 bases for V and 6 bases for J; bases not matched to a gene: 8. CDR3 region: CASSLESGTLDTQYF. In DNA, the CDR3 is TGTGCCAGCAGTTTAGAGAGCGGGACCCTCGATACGCAGTATTTT.

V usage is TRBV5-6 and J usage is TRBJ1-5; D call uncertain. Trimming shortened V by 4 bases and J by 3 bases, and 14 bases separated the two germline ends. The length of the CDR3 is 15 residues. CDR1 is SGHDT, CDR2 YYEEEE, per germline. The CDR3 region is CASSPWTLVNQPQHF. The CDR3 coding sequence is TGTGCCAGCAGCCCTTGGACCCTTGTCAATCAGCCCCAGCATTTT. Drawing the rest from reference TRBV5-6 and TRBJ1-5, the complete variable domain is DAGVTQSPTHLIKTRGQQVTLRCSPKSGHDTVSWYQQALGQGPQFIFQYYEEEERQRGNFPDRFSGHQFPNYSSELNVNALLLGDSALYLCASSPWTLVNQPQHFGDGTRLSIL.

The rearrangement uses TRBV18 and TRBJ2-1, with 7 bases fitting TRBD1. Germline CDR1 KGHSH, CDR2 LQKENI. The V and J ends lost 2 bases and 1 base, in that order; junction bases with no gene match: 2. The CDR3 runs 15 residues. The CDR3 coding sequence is TGTGCCAGCTCACCATCGACAGGGTCCTACAATGAGCAGTTCTTC. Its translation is CASSPSTGSYNEQFF.

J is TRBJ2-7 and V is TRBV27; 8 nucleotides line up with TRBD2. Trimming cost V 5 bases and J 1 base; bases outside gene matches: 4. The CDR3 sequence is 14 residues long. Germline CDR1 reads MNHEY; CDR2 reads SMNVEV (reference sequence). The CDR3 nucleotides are TGTGCCAGCAGTCGAGTAGCGGGGTCCTACGAGCAGTACTTC. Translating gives CASSRVAGSYEQYF.